The 27 T cell receptor beta chains listed next were all sequenced from one sample in a study of blood T cells in healthy people across ages. The use of a sample-barcoded 5' primer and a J-beta primer mix characterized a second PCR of roughly 6 to 11 cycles. TCRdb re-analysed the 5' RACE reads in MiXCR, keeping a single row per CDR3 protein. Here the sample spans approximately 1.5 million distinct CDR3 sequences, under 55% being singletons. The sequenced sample consisted of blood. The receptor source for this set is a young woman in good health.

This clonotype was detected ten times or more. The rearrangement joins TRBV20-1 to TRBJ2-3; TRBD2 agrees at 10 bases. V gave up 4 bases and J gave up 1 base; unmatched junction bases: 5. This CDR3 has 15 amino acids. Germline loops: CDR1 DFQATT, CDR2 SNEGSKA (reference sequence). As DNA, the CDR3 is TGCAGTGCTACGAAAGGGACTAGCGGCACAGATACGCAGTATTTT. As protein: CSATKGTSGTDTQYF.

The rearrangement uses TRBV7-9 and TRBJ2-1, with unresolved D. V gave up 5 bases and J gave up 5 bases, with 7 bases separating them. CDR1 and CDR2 from the germline V gene are SEHNR and FQNEAQ (reference sequence). The CDR3 sequence is 12 residues long. The CDR3 sequence is CASSERNNEQFF. Written as DNA, the CDR3 is TGTGCCAGCAGCGAGAGAAACAATGAGCAGTTCTTC.

The rearrangement uses TRBV7-2 and TRBJ1-5, with 10 bases identical to TRBD1. The V and J ends lost 5 bases and 7 bases, in that order; junction bases with no gene match: 5. Germline loops: CDR1 SGHTA, CDR2 FQGNSA. This CDR3 has 14 amino acids. In DNA, the CDR3 is TGTGCCAGCAGCCTGGACAGGGGGGTCCAGCCCCAGCATTTT. This sequence encodes CASSLDRGVQPQHF.

J is TRBJ2-7 and V is TRBV20-1, with 10 bases aligning to TRBD1. The CDR3 runs 15 residues. From germline, CDR1 is DFQATT and CDR2 SNEGSKA (reference sequence). The V segment lost 1 base and the J segment 7 bases; nucleotides outside the gene matches: 10. The CDR3 loop reads CSARGGQGGPTEQYF. The CDR3 region has the DNA TGCAGTGCTAGAGGAGGACAGGGGGGTCCTACGGAGCAGTACTTC.

The rearrangement uses TRBV20-1 and TRBJ2-1; D is ambiguous. Germline CDR1 reads DFQATT; CDR2 reads SNEGSKA (reference sequence). V lost 5 bases and J 5 bases, leaving 10 bases between the germline ends. CDR3 length: 12 amino acids. CDR3 nucleotide sequence: TGCAGTGCTTGGAACGGCCACAATGAGCAGTTCTTC. Its protein is CSAWNGHNEQFF.

A single count supports this clonotype. V usage is TRBV29-1 and J usage is TRBJ1-1, with 7 bases identical to TRBD1. The CDR3 loop spans 12 amino acids. Per germline, CDR1 SQVTM and CDR2 ANQGSEA. This CDR3 is CSYQQGRAEAFF. CDR3 sequence (DNA): TGCAGTTACCAACAGGGGCGGGCTGAAGCTTTCTTT.

The J gene is TRBJ2-6, the V gene TRBV7-2, with D hard to call. V shed 1 base and J shed 0 bases, with 7 bases lying between them. The CDR3 consists of 16 residues. Germline CDR1 reads SGHTA; CDR2 reads FQGNSA. CDR3 loop: CASSLGMASGANVLTF. In nucleotides, the CDR3 is TGTGCCAGCAGCTTAGGCATGGCCTCTGGGGCCAACGTCCTGACTTTC.

The chain recombines TRBV12-5 with TRBJ2-3; D is unresolved. CDR1 and CDR2 (germline): LGHNT, FRNRAP. Trimming took off 7 bases at V and 2 bases at J, with 7 bases between the two ends. The CDR3 is 12 amino acids. The CDR3 DNA is TGTGCTAGTGCTCTGTCCACAGATACGCAGTATTTT. It is translated as CASALSTDTQYF.

The V call is TRBV20-1, the J call TRBJ1-2; D is ambiguous. Per germline, CDR1 DFQATT and CDR2 SNEGSKA (reference sequence). Trimming cost V 6 bases and J 4 bases, with 12 bases left between them. The CDR3 is 12 amino acids. CDR3 DNA: TGCAGTGCCACCTACGACCTCTATGGCTACACCTTC. This codes for CSATYDLYGYTF.

Worth noting for this clonotype: The junction does not match germline at one end; this may be a read error. The chain recombines TRBV12-3 or TRBV12-4 with TRBJ2-7; no firm D call. The CDR3 extends over 15 amino acids. CDR3 bases: TGTGCCAGCAGTTTAGGTGCCGGCATTTCCTGCGAGCAGTACTTC. It codes for CASSLGAGISCEQYF.

The chain joins TRBV6-5 to TRBJ1-2; a weak D match, TRBD1 (5 bases). The V and J ends lost 5 bases and 2 bases respectively, with 18 bases between them. This CDR3 comprises 16 residues. Germline CDR1 and CDR2: MNHEY and SVGAGI. CDR3 loop: CASSKPRGGKNYGYTF. The CDR3 nucleotides read TGTGCCAGCAGTAAACCAAGGGGAGGGAAGAACTATGGCTACACCTTC.

Written as DNA, the CDR3 is TGCGCCAGCAGCCCGGTCGGGGTTATTGGCGCAACCTACAATGAGCAGTACTTC. This codes for CASSPVGVIGATYNEQYF. The chain carries TRBV5-1 and TRBJ2-7; D is perhaps TRBD2 (5 bases). The ends were cut back, 4 bases at V and 7 bases at J, with 30 bases in the middle. The CDR3 runs to 18 residues. Germline CDR1 SGHRS, CDR2 YFSETQ.

V is TRBV9 and J is TRBJ2-7; D possibly uses TRBD1 or TRBD2 (6 bases each). Germline CDR1 SGDLS, CDR2 YYNGEE. The CDR3 has 14 amino acids. Trimming cost V 7 bases and J 7 bases, with 21 bases left between them. Here the CDR3 DNA reads TGTGCCAGCGCCCGAGGGGGGACCTACAATGAGCAGTACTTC. As protein: CASARGGTYNEQYF.

In this sample, this clonotype turned up a few times. J is TRBJ2-1 and V is TRBV28; TRBD2 agrees at 12 bases. The germline CDR1 and CDR2 sequences are MDHEN and SYDVKM. Trimming removed 8 bases from V and 4 bases from J; junction bases left unmatched: 6. CDR3 length: 15 residues. The CDR3 DNA is TGTGCCAGCCACGGGACTAGCGGGCTTTACAATGAGCAGTTCTTC. Translation: CASHGTSGLYNEQFF.

The genes are TRBV7-2 and TRBJ1-1; perhaps TRBD1 as D (6 bases). CDR3 length: 15 residues. Germline assignment: CDR1 SGHTA and CDR2 FQGNSA. V lost 1 base to trimming and J lost 7 bases, with 16 bases between them. The DNA for the CDR3 is TGTGCCAGCAGCTTAGATGGCAGGGGAGGGAATGAAGCTTTCTTT. This gives the protein CASSLDGRGGNEAFF.

This chain connects TRBV6-6 to TRBJ2-5, with D uncertain. The ends were cut back, 11 bases at V and 7 bases at J, with 20 bases in the middle. The CDR3 is 13 residues long. CDR1 MNHNY and CDR2 SVGAGI come from the germline V gene (reference sequence). The CDR3: CAADQPSMGTQYF. The CDR3 coding sequence is TGTGCCGCTGATCAGCCATCGATGGGGACCCAGTACTTC.

A note on this clonotype: A much bigger clone sits one base away, suggesting this may be a read error. V gene TRBV24-1 combines with J gene TRBJ2-7, with TRBD2 matching over 7 bases. The CDR3 length is 14 residues. The V gene end was trimmed by 3 bases and the J gene end by 6 bases; junction bases not matched to a gene: 7. Germline lookup yields CDR1 KGHDR and CDR2 SFDVKD. CDR3 bases: TGTGCCACCAGTGATGGGACTAACCTGGGCGAGCAGTACTTC. This sequence encodes CATSDGTNLGEQYF.

This clonotype was observed a handful of times. The J gene is TRBJ2-1, the V gene TRBV29-1; no firm D call. CDR3 size: 13 residues. CDR1 SQVTM and CDR2 ANQGSEA come from the germline V gene. V was pared by 7 bases and J by 2 bases, with 12 bases between. The DNA of the CDR3 is TGCAGCGCCCAACATAATGCCTACAATGAGCAGTTCTTC. Translation gives CSAQHNAYNEQFF.

In its sample, this clonotype was seen a few times. J is TRBJ1-5 and V is TRBV13; D unresolved. The V end lost 3 bases, the J end lost 3 bases, and 12 bases lay between the germline ends. Germline CDR1 and CDR2: PRHDT and FYEKMQ (reference sequence). CDR3 length equals 15 residues. In DNA form, the CDR3 reads TGTGCCAGCAGCTTTGGGTCGAGTCTCAATCAGCCCCAGCATTTT. As protein: CASSFGSSLNQPQHF.

The table lists this clonotype with a few counts. The chain couples TRBV28 to TRBJ1-5, with 9 bases identical to TRBD1. The CDR3 has 19 residues. Germline trimming cut 4 bases from V and 2 bases from J; bases unmatched to any gene: 15. CDR1 is MDHEN and CDR2 is SYDVKM in the germline V gene. The CDR3 region has the DNA TGTGCCAGCAGTTCCCCTCCGGGACAGGGTATGTCGGGCAATCAGCCCCAGCATTTT. Amino acid sequence: CASSSPPGQGMSGNQPQHF.

The chain has TRBV7-8 and TRBJ2-1; TRBD1 might be the D (5 bases). CDR1 SGHVS and CDR2 FQNEAQ come from the germline V gene. Trimming stripped 6 bases from V and 3 bases from J, with 18 bases between. This CDR3 has 16 amino acids. The CDR3 sequence is CASRLTYQGHYNEQFF. For the CDR3, the DNA is TGTGCCAGCAGGTTAACTTACCAGGGTCACTACAATGAGCAGTTCTTC.

This rearrangement joins TRBV6-1 to TRBJ1-2, with D uncertain. This CDR3 has 10 residues. V was trimmed by 0 bases and J by 8 bases, leaving 1 base between them. The germline V gene has CDR1 MNHNS and CDR2 SASEGT. The CDR3 nucleotides are TGTGCCAGCAGTGAAGCAGGCTACACCTTC. It specifies CASSEAGYTF.

V gene TRBV28 combines with J gene TRBJ2-5, with 10 bases matching TRBD1. The V segment lost 2 bases and the J segment 5 bases; nucleotides outside the gene matches: 11. In germline, CDR1 is MDHEN, CDR2 SYDVKM. The CDR3 sequence is 17 residues long. Here the CDR3 reads CASSLASFDRGPETQYF. CDR3 nucleotide sequence: TGTGCCAGCAGTTTAGCCTCTTTCGACAGGGGGCCCGAGACCCAGTACTTC.

A single count supports this clonotype. The chain combines TRBV29-1 with TRBJ2-3, with TRBD2 matching over 9 bases. With 7 bases clipped from V and 1 base from J, the junction kept 15 bases outside the gene matches. This CDR3 has 17 amino acids. The germline gives CDR1 SQVTM, CDR2 ANQGSEA. The CDR3 DNA reads as TGCAGCGCTATCTTTCTGGGGCCTAGCGGGGGCACAGATACGCAGTATTTT. It specifies CSAIFLGPSGGTDTQYF.

The V gene is TRBV20-1, the J gene TRBJ2-7; 11 positions match TRBD2. This CDR3 contains 15 residues. V was clipped by 0 bases and J by 3 bases; unmatched bases: 4. The V gene's germline CDR1 is DFQATT and CDR2 SNEGSKA (reference sequence). The CDR3, as DNA: TGCAGTGCTAGAGATCTAGCGGGAGGACTCTACGAGCAGTACTTC. This sequence encodes CSARDLAGGLYEQYF.

V is TRBV28 and J is TRBJ2-7; 9 bases line up with TRBD2. The CDR3 contains 14 residues. The J segment lost 6 bases and the V segment lost 8 bases, leaving 11 bases of the junction unmatched. The germline CDR1 and CDR2 sequences are MDHEN and SYDVKM. The CDR3 region has the DNA TGTGCCAGCCGTAGCGGGAGTTCCCCCATCGAGCAGTACTTC. It is translated as CASRSGSSPIEQYF.

The chain's CDR3 is CASSSGKTGFEQYF. The CDR3, as DNA: TGTGCCAGCAGTTCGGGGAAAACGGGGTTTGAGCAGTACTTC. The chain carries TRBV27 and TRBJ2-7; tentative D call: TRBD2 (5 bases). The CDR3 contains 14 residues. With 4 bases removed from V and 7 bases from J, the gap between germline ends came to 17 bases. Looked up from germline, CDR1 is MNHEY and CDR2 is SMNVEV (reference sequence).